A selection of T cell receptor beta chains follows, all from one sample in a study of OX40 agonist ivuxolimab in advanced cancers. Repertoires were generated with immunoSEQ multiplex PCR, while TCRdb's copy carries only in-frame clones and drops some. The sample gives about 75,000 clones, 86% of which show up once; approximately 8.4% is in the top ten. This material consisted of CD4+ or CD8+ T cells sorted from blood, taken in a trial of the OX40 agonist ivuxolimab. These receptors originate from an adult with an advanced solid tumor such as melanoma, head and neck, liver or kidney cancer. The CDR3 runs from the conserved cysteine through the conserved F or W. D genes are given only for firm matches. Size values are once, few and many counts, or a class for expanded clones, and some rows have none.

d_call: NA; v_call: TRBV6-5; j_call: TRBJ1-2; clone_size: once; cdr3_nt: TGTGCCAGCAGTCCAAGGCCACAGGGCTACGGCTACACCTTC; cdr3_aa: CASSPRPQGYGYTF
d_call: NA; v_call: TRBV19; j_call: TRBJ1-2; clone_size: NA; cdr3_nt: TGTGCCAGTAGTATGGGACATTTAAGGCATGGCTACACCTTC; cdr3_aa: CASSMGHLRHGYTF
d_call: TRBD2; v_call: TRBV30; j_call: TRBJ2-5; clone_size: NA; cdr3_nt: TGTGCCTGGGGCCTTCTAGCGGGAGGGCCGCAAGAGACCCAGTACTTC; cdr3_aa: CAWGLLAGGPQETQYF
d_call: NA; v_call: TRBV6-5; j_call: TRBJ2-7; clone_size: NA; cdr3_nt: TGTGCCAGCAGTCCCTCCCTTATCACCTACGAGCAGTACTTC; cdr3_aa: CASSPSLITYEQYF
d_call: NA; v_call: TRBV30; j_call: TRBJ2-2; clone_size: NA; cdr3_nt: TGTGCCTGGAGGCCCCGCGGTAGGGTCTCAAACACCGGGGAGCTGTTTTTT; cdr3_aa: CAWRPRGRVSNTGELFF
d_call: TRBD1; v_call: TRBV5-4; j_call: TRBJ2-7; clone_size: NA; cdr3_nt: TGTGCCAGCAGCTTGGGGGGACAGCCCTACGAGCAGTACTTC; cdr3_aa: CASSLGGQPYEQYF
d_call: NA; v_call: TRBV28; j_call: TRBJ1-5; clone_size: NA; cdr3_nt: TGTGCCAGCACCCCCCCGGGGCCAGGCAATCAGCCCCAGCATTTT; cdr3_aa: CASTPPGPGNQPQHF
d_call: TRBD1; v_call: TRBV10-2; j_call: TRBJ1-1; clone_size: NA; cdr3_nt: TGCGCCAGCAGTGCCGGACAGGGATACACTGAAGCTTTCTTT; cdr3_aa: CASSAGQGYTEAFF
d_call: NA; v_call: TRBV5-6; j_call: TRBJ2-6; clone_size: few; cdr3_nt: TGTGCCAGCAGCCTCCTATTTAACTCTGGGGCCAACGTCCTGACTTTC; cdr3_aa: CASSLLFNSGANVLTF
d_call: TRBD1; v_call: TRBV5-1; j_call: TRBJ2-5; clone_size: NA; cdr3_nt: TGCGCCAGCAGCCTCGGACAGGGAAGGCAGACCCAGTACTTC; cdr3_aa: CASSLGQGRQTQYF
d_call: NA; v_call: TRBV4-1; j_call: TRBJ2-2; clone_size: NA; cdr3_nt: TGCGCCAGCAATACGCCAGGTTCGAACACCGGGGAGCTGTTTTTT; cdr3_aa: CASNTPGSNTGELFF
d_call: NA; v_call: TRBV6-1; j_call: TRBJ1-2; clone_size: NA; cdr3_nt: TGTGCCAGCAGTCCTACAGGAGTGGGATATGGCTACACCTTC; cdr3_aa: CASSPTGVGYGYTF
d_call: NA; v_call: TRBV13; j_call: TRBJ2-5; clone_size: NA; cdr3_nt: TGTGCCAGCAGCTCACTCCGGGCGCGGGAGACCCAGTACTTC; cdr3_aa: CASSSLRARETQYF
d_call: TRBD1; v_call: TRBV28; j_call: TRBJ1-5; clone_size: NA; cdr3_nt: TGTGCCAGCAGCCCCGGACAGGGTCGTCAGCCCCAGCATTTT; cdr3_aa: CASSPGQGRQPQHF
d_call: NA; v_call: TRBV6-5; j_call: TRBJ1-1; clone_size: NA; cdr3_nt: TGTGCCAGCAGACAGGGAGGCACTGAAGCTTTCTTT; cdr3_aa: CASRQGGTEAFF
d_call: NA; v_call: TRBV5-1; j_call: TRBJ2-7; clone_size: once; cdr3_nt: TGCGCCAGCAGCTTGGTGGGGGGCGGCGAGCAGTACTTC; cdr3_aa: CASSLVGGGEQYF
d_call: NA; v_call: TRBV30; j_call: TRBJ2-5; clone_size: NA; cdr3_nt: TGTGCCTGGAGTGTACAGTTAGAAGAGACCCAGTACTTC; cdr3_aa: CAWSVQLEETQYF
d_call: NA; v_call: TRBV7-2; j_call: TRBJ2-6; clone_size: NA; cdr3_nt: TGTGCCAGCAGCTTAAACGCTAGAGGCTCTGGGGCCAACGTCCTGACTTTC; cdr3_aa: CASSLNARGSGANVLTF
d_call: NA; v_call: TRBV6-6; j_call: TRBJ1-6; clone_size: few; cdr3_nt: TGTGCCAGCAGTTACGGTGACAGACCCAATTCACCCCTCCACTTT; cdr3_aa: CASSYGDRPNSPLHF
d_call: NA; v_call: TRBV9; j_call: TRBJ2-2; clone_size: NA; cdr3_nt: TGTGCCAGCAGCGCAGGACAGTTAATTGGGGAGCTGTTTTTT; cdr3_aa: CASSAGQLIGELFF
d_call: NA; v_call: TRBV6-1; j_call: TRBJ1-4; clone_size: NA; cdr3_nt: TGTGCCAGCAACTTTGCGACAGGCCCGGAAAAACTGTTTTTT; cdr3_aa: CASNFATGPEKLFF
d_call: TRBD1; v_call: TRBV6-1; j_call: TRBJ2-7; clone_size: NA; cdr3_nt: TGTGCCAGCAGGAGGGACAGGGGACGCTACGAGCAGTACTTC; cdr3_aa: CASRRDRGRYEQYF
d_call: TRBD1; v_call: TRBV5-1; j_call: TRBJ1-6; clone_size: NA; cdr3_nt: TGCGCCAGCAGCTGGCGACAACAGGGGTATGATTCACCCCTCCACTTT; cdr3_aa: CASSWRQQGYDSPLHF
d_call: NA; v_call: TRBV18; j_call: TRBJ1-2; clone_size: NA; cdr3_nt: TGTGCCAGCTCACCAGGGGGCTTTTATGGCTACACCTTC; cdr3_aa: CASSPGGFYGYTF
d_call: NA; v_call: TRBV19; j_call: TRBJ2-1; clone_size: NA; cdr3_nt: TGTGCCAGTAGCAGGGTTAATGAGCAGTTCTTC; cdr3_aa: CASSRVNEQFF
d_call: NA; v_call: TRBV29-1; j_call: TRBJ2-5; clone_size: NA; cdr3_nt: TGCAGCGTTTGGCGGAGGGCGGAGACCCAGTACTTC; cdr3_aa: CSVWRRAETQYF
d_call: NA; v_call: TRBV5-6; j_call: TRBJ1-1; clone_size: NA; cdr3_nt: TGTGCCAGCAGCTTGGTTCACAGCACTGAAGCTTTCTTT; cdr3_aa: CASSLVHSTEAFF
d_call: TRBD1; v_call: TRBV13; j_call: TRBJ2-7; clone_size: few; cdr3_nt: TGTGCCAGCAGCTTAGTCCCGGGACAGTCCTACGAGCAGTACTTC; cdr3_aa: CASSLVPGQSYEQYF
d_call: NA; v_call: TRBV5-1; j_call: TRBJ1-5; clone_size: NA; cdr3_nt: TGCGCCAGCAGCTTGGACGGATATCAGCCCCAGCATTTT; cdr3_aa: CASSLDGYQPQHF
d_call: NA; v_call: TRBV18; j_call: TRBJ2-1; clone_size: NA; cdr3_nt: TGTGCCAGCTCCCGAGGGCTAGAGTCGTTCGAGCAGTTCTTC; cdr3_aa: CASSRGLESFEQFF
d_call: NA; v_call: TRBV25-1; j_call: TRBJ1-2; clone_size: NA; cdr3_nt: TGTGCCAGCCATAGTAACTATGGCTACACCTTC; cdr3_aa: CASHSNYGYTF
d_call: TRBD1; v_call: TRBV9; j_call: TRBJ1-2; clone_size: NA; cdr3_nt: TGTGCCAGCTCGGGACAGGGGGCCTATGGCTACACCTTC; cdr3_aa: CASSGQGAYGYTF
d_call: NA; v_call: TRBV29-1; j_call: TRBJ1-5; clone_size: once; cdr3_nt: TGCAGCGCCATAAGCGGGGGAAGAGATCAGCCCCAGCATTTT; cdr3_aa: CSAISGGRDQPQHF
d_call: TRBD1; v_call: TRBV14; j_call: TRBJ1-6; clone_size: NA; cdr3_nt: TGTGCCAGCAGCCGAGCAGGGGGCGCGAATTCACCCCTCCACTTT; cdr3_aa: CASSRAGGANSPLHF
d_call: TRBD1; v_call: TRBV14; j_call: TRBJ1-1; clone_size: NA; cdr3_nt: TGTGCCAGCAGCCTGGAGCCCAGGGGGTTTAGGAACACTGAAGCTTTCTTT; cdr3_aa: CASSLEPRGFRNTEAFF
d_call: NA; v_call: TRBV5-1; j_call: TRBJ2-5; clone_size: NA; cdr3_nt: TGCGCCAGCAGCTTGGACAGTCTTCAAGAGACCCAGTACTTC; cdr3_aa: CASSLDSLQETQYF
d_call: TRBD1; v_call: TRBV28; j_call: TRBJ1-2; clone_size: NA; cdr3_nt: TGTGCCAGCAGAGATACAGGGGGCGAAACTGGCTACACCTTC; cdr3_aa: CASRDTGGETGYTF
d_call: NA; v_call: TRBV5-1; j_call: TRBJ1-3; clone_size: NA; cdr3_nt: TGCGCCAGCAGCTTGGGGCGGACCGAATCTGGAAACACCATATATTTT; cdr3_aa: CASSLGRTESGNTIYF